A selection of T cell receptor beta chains follows, all from one sample in a study of graft-versus-host responses after intestinal transplantation. Using immunoSEQ multiplex PCR, the repertoire was profiled, and TCRdb retains in-frame clones only, with some absent. The sample includes 85,000 to 100,000 clones, approximately 90% of them seen just once. Antigens for these TCRs are unknown. The source material was unstimulated CD4+ T cells sorted from spleen or lymph node cells, sampled before transplant. The receptors originated from a human donor who was the organ donor for an intestinal transplant. Each CDR3 is given with its conserved first and last residue. The order of the fields is CDR3 DNA, CDR3 protein, CDR3 length, J gene, clone size, D gene, V gene. D genes are given only for firm matches. Some rows have no size entry. The others give once, few or many, or a class for an expanded clone.

CDR3nt: TGTGCCAGCAGTAGTCCGGACAGGGGCCGCTCAGGTGGCTACACCTTC
CDR3aa: CASSSPDRGRSGGYTF
len: 16
j_gene: TRBJ1-2
abundance: .
d_gene: TRBD1
v_gene: TRBV25-1

CDR3nt: TGTGCCAGCAGCTTGGGTGATCTTAGGACAGGGAGTTTTGAAGCTTTCTTT
CDR3aa: CASSLGDLRTGSFEAFF
len: 17
j_gene: TRBJ1-1
abundance: .
d_gene: TRBD1
v_gene: TRBV11-2

CDR3nt: TGTGCCTGGAATCAGGCTTTAGTGATTAATTCACCCCTCCACTTT
CDR3aa: CAWNQALVINSPLHF
len: 15
j_gene: TRBJ1-6
abundance: .
d_gene: .
v_gene: TRBV30

CDR3nt: TGCGCCAGCAGTGAGTTTTCAAGAAACATGAACACTGAAGCTTTCTTT
CDR3aa: CASSEFSRNMNTEAFF
len: 16
j_gene: TRBJ1-1
abundance: .
d_gene: .
v_gene: TRBV10-1

CDR3nt: TGTGCCAGCAGCTTAGCGGGTAGCGCCGGGGAGCTGTTTTTT
CDR3aa: CASSLAGSAGELFF
len: 14
j_gene: TRBJ2-2
abundance: .
d_gene: .
v_gene: TRBV7-9

CDR3nt: TGTGCCAGCAGCTTATTGGGCGGGAGGGCCCAAGAGACCCAGTACTTC
CDR3aa: CASSLLGGRAQETQYF
len: 16
j_gene: TRBJ2-5
abundance: .
d_gene: TRBD2
v_gene: TRBV7-3

CDR3nt: TGTGCCAGCAGCCAAGATCTGGTAGCGGGAACAATATACAATGAGCAGTTCTTC
CDR3aa: CASSQDLVAGTIYNEQFF
len: 18
j_gene: TRBJ2-1
abundance: .
d_gene: TRBD2
v_gene: TRBV4-2

CDR3nt: TGTGCCAGCACCGATTGGACACCGAACTATGGCTACACCTTC
CDR3aa: CASTDWTPNYGYTF
len: 14
j_gene: TRBJ1-2
abundance: .
d_gene: .
v_gene: TRBV28

CDR3nt: TGTGCCAGCTCATTTTTAGCGGGGGCAGCTGAAGAGACCCAGTACTTC
CDR3aa: CASSFLAGAAEETQYF
len: 16
j_gene: TRBJ2-5
abundance: once
d_gene: TRBD2
v_gene: TRBV18

CDR3nt: TGTGCCAGCAGTCTCCGGGGAGGGAATGAAAAACTGTTTTTT
CDR3aa: CASSLRGGNEKLFF
len: 14
j_gene: TRBJ1-4
abundance: .
d_gene: .
v_gene: TRBV6-1

CDR3nt: TGTGCCAGCAGTTACTCCCGACTAGCGGGATCCTACGAGCAGTACTTC
CDR3aa: CASSYSRLAGSYEQYF
len: 16
j_gene: TRBJ2-7
abundance: .
d_gene: TRBD2
v_gene: TRBV6-5

CDR3nt: TGTGCCCCCCCCATGAACACTGAAGCTTTCTTT
CDR3aa: CAPPMNTEAFF
len: 11
j_gene: TRBJ1-1
abundance: .
d_gene: .
v_gene: TRBV28

CDR3nt: TGTGCCAGCAGCTTAGGGTGGCGGATCATGAACACTGAAGCTTTCTTT
CDR3aa: CASSLGWRIMNTEAFF
len: 16
j_gene: TRBJ1-1
abundance: .
d_gene: .
v_gene: TRBV11-2

CDR3nt: TGTGCCAGTAGTAAACCTAGCGGGGGGACCTACGAGCAGTACTTC
CDR3aa: CASSKPSGGTYEQYF
len: 15
j_gene: TRBJ2-7
abundance: once
d_gene: TRBD2
v_gene: TRBV19

CDR3nt: TGCAGCGTGGGATTGGGCGCCGGGACTACCACAGATACGCAGTATTTT
CDR3aa: CSVGLGAGTTTDTQYF
len: 16
j_gene: TRBJ2-3
abundance: .
d_gene: TRBD2
v_gene: TRBV29-1

CDR3nt: TGTGCCGGAACCCTCAGGGGCCCAAGGTACGAGCAGTACTTC
CDR3aa: CAGTLRGPRYEQYF
len: 14
j_gene: TRBJ2-7
abundance: .
d_gene: .
v_gene: TRBV30

CDR3nt: TGTGCCAGCAGCCAAGAGATCGCGGATACGCAGTATTTT
CDR3aa: CASSQEIADTQYF
len: 13
j_gene: TRBJ2-3
abundance: .
d_gene: .
v_gene: TRBV4-2

CDR3nt: TGTGCCAGTAGTATCCTCGGACTAGCGGGGGTTAGCTCCTACAATGAGCAGTTCTTC
CDR3aa: CASSILGLAGVSSYNEQFF
len: 19
j_gene: TRBJ2-1
abundance: .
d_gene: TRBD2
v_gene: TRBV19

CDR3nt: TGTGCCAGCAGTGAGGCGGGAAAAGTGAACACTGAAGCTTTCTTT
CDR3aa: CASSEAGKVNTEAFF
len: 15
j_gene: TRBJ1-1
abundance: once
d_gene: .
v_gene: TRBV6-1

CDR3nt: TGCGCCAGCAGCTTGGCTCCAGATAATTCACCCCTCCACTTT
CDR3aa: CASSLAPDNSPLHF
len: 14
j_gene: TRBJ1-6
abundance: few
d_gene: .
v_gene: TRBV5-1

CDR3nt: TGCGCCAGCAGTGACAGGGATCCCCCCGGGGAGCTGTTTTTT
CDR3aa: CASSDRDPPGELFF
len: 14
j_gene: TRBJ2-2
abundance: .
d_gene: .
v_gene: TRBV10-2

CDR3nt: TGTGCCAGCAGCTTGTACAGCCTGAACACTGAAGCTTTCTTT
CDR3aa: CASSLYSLNTEAFF
len: 14
j_gene: TRBJ1-1
abundance: .
d_gene: .
v_gene: TRBV5-6

CDR3nt: TGCAGCGTTGGACAGGGCTCTGGAAACACCATATATTTT
CDR3aa: CSVGQGSGNTIYF
len: 13
j_gene: TRBJ1-3
abundance: .
d_gene: TRBD1
v_gene: TRBV29-1

CDR3nt: TGTGCCAGCAGGTACACTCAAACCTCTACTACGGGCGAGCAGTACTTC
CDR3aa: CASRYTQTSTTGEQYF
len: 16
j_gene: TRBJ2-7
abundance: .
d_gene: .
v_gene: TRBV6-5

CDR3nt: TGCGCCAGCGGGAGATCGTCGAGCGGGGGGCTCTCCGGGGAGCTGTTTTTT
CDR3aa: CASGRSSSGGLSGELFF
len: 17
j_gene: TRBJ2-2
abundance: .
d_gene: TRBD2
v_gene: TRBV5-1

CDR3nt: TGCGCCAGCAGCCAAGACCCAAAGCGCCCGTCAGGAAGGGGCAATGAGCAGTTCTTC
CDR3aa: CASSQDPKRPSGRGNEQFF
len: 19
j_gene: TRBJ2-1
abundance: .
d_gene: .
v_gene: TRBV4-1

CDR3nt: TGTGCCACCAGGCTAGCGGGTGGGATTGGGGAGACCCAGTACTTC
CDR3aa: CATRLAGGIGETQYF
len: 15
j_gene: TRBJ2-5
abundance: .
d_gene: TRBD2
v_gene: TRBV15

CDR3nt: TGTGCCAGCAGACAACGGGATCAGCCCCAGCATTTT
CDR3aa: CASRQRDQPQHF
len: 12
j_gene: TRBJ1-5
abundance: .
d_gene: .
v_gene: TRBV5-4

CDR3nt: TGTGCCAGTAGTATAGCGGGGGGGACCTACGAGCAGTACTTC
CDR3aa: CASSIAGGTYEQYF
len: 14
j_gene: TRBJ2-7
abundance: .
d_gene: TRBD2
v_gene: TRBV19

CDR3nt: TGTGCCAGCACGGGCCATAGCGACAATGAGCAGTTCTTC
CDR3aa: CASTGHSDNEQFF
len: 13
j_gene: TRBJ2-1
abundance: .
d_gene: .
v_gene: TRBV6-5

CDR3nt: TGCGCCAGCAGTGGGCGGGACAGGGGATCCTACGAGCAGTACTTC
CDR3aa: CASSGRDRGSYEQYF
len: 15
j_gene: TRBJ2-7
abundance: .
d_gene: TRBD1
v_gene: TRBV10-2

CDR3nt: TGCGCCAGCAGCACCCAAAGGGGTGCGAGCTACGAGCAGTACTTC
CDR3aa: CASSTQRGASYEQYF
len: 15
j_gene: TRBJ2-7
abundance: .
d_gene: .
v_gene: TRBV5-1

CDR3nt: TGTGCCTGGAAGACCAGGGGAATTGACACCATATATTTT
CDR3aa: CAWKTRGIDTIYF
len: 13
j_gene: TRBJ1-3
abundance: once
d_gene: .
v_gene: TRBV30

CDR3nt: TGTGCCAGCAGCTTAGCTCCGGGACAGGGGATCTACGAGCAGTACTTC
CDR3aa: CASSLAPGQGIYEQYF
len: 16
j_gene: TRBJ2-7
abundance: few
d_gene: TRBD1
v_gene: TRBV7-9

CDR3nt: TGTGCCAGCAGTGCGGGGTATACCGGGGAGCTGTTTTTT
CDR3aa: CASSAGYTGELFF
len: 13
j_gene: TRBJ2-2
abundance: .
d_gene: .
v_gene: TRBV2

CDR3nt: TGTGCCAGCAGCGTAGGTGGGCTAGCGGACTACGAGCAGTACTTC
CDR3aa: CASSVGGLADYEQYF
len: 15
j_gene: TRBJ2-7
abundance: .
d_gene: TRBD2
v_gene: TRBV9

CDR3nt: TGTGCCAGCAACTCTGAACAGGGGGCCAAAAACATTCAGTACTTC
CDR3aa: CASNSEQGAKNIQYF
len: 15
j_gene: TRBJ2-4
abundance: .
d_gene: TRBD1
v_gene: TRBV11-3

CDR3nt: TGTGCCAGCAGGCGGACAGGGCGCTCCTACGAGCAGTACTTC
CDR3aa: CASRRTGRSYEQYF
len: 14
j_gene: TRBJ2-7
abundance: .
d_gene: TRBD1
v_gene: TRBV14

CDR3nt: TGTGCCAGCAGCTTGGGGGGGAGGGATGGGCAGTTCTTC
CDR3aa: CASSLGGRDGQFF
len: 13
j_gene: TRBJ2-1
abundance: .
d_gene: TRBD2
v_gene: TRBV5-4

CDR3nt: TGCGCCAGCACCCGACGGTTTAGCGGGAATTTTGGCACCGGGGAGCTGTTTTTT
CDR3aa: CASTRRFSGNFGTGELFF
len: 18
j_gene: TRBJ2-2
abundance: .
d_gene: TRBD2
v_gene: TRBV4-1

CDR3nt: TGTGCCAGCAGCCAAGATTCACTAGCGGGAGGCACCGGGGAGCTGTTTTTT
CDR3aa: CASSQDSLAGGTGELFF
len: 17
j_gene: TRBJ2-2
abundance: .
d_gene: TRBD2
v_gene: TRBV4-2

CDR3nt: TGTGCCAGCAGCTTAAGAGGGACAGGGTTGCGGAATGAGCAGTTCTTC
CDR3aa: CASSLRGTGLRNEQFF
len: 16
j_gene: TRBJ2-1
abundance: .
d_gene: TRBD1
v_gene: TRBV7-3

CDR3nt: TGCAGCGTTGTACTACTTACGATCGGGGATGGCTACACCTTC
CDR3aa: CSVVLLTIGDGYTF
len: 14
j_gene: TRBJ1-2
abundance: once
d_gene: .
v_gene: TRBV29-1

CDR3nt: TGCAGCGTGGACAGGGGGCGTAACTATGGCTACACCTTC
CDR3aa: CSVDRGRNYGYTF
len: 13
j_gene: TRBJ1-2
abundance: .
d_gene: TRBD1
v_gene: TRBV29-1

CDR3nt: TGTGCCAGCCCGGGAGAATATGGCTACACCTTC
CDR3aa: CASPGEYGYTF
len: 11
j_gene: TRBJ1-2
abundance: once
d_gene: .
v_gene: TRBV5-4

CDR3nt: TGCAGTGCCGGAGTTGCAGATACGCAGTATTTT
CDR3aa: CSAGVADTQYF
len: 11
j_gene: TRBJ2-3
abundance: .
d_gene: .
v_gene: TRBV20-1

CDR3nt: TGTGCCAGCAGCCATCACTGGGGGCCCGCCAACGTCCTGACTTTC
CDR3aa: CASSHHWGPANVLTF
len: 15
j_gene: TRBJ2-6
abundance: .
d_gene: .
v_gene: TRBV14

CDR3nt: TGTGCCAGCAGCTTGGTACTTCTAGCGGGAGGATCCTCAGATACGCAGTATTTT
CDR3aa: CASSLVLLAGGSSDTQYF
len: 18
j_gene: TRBJ2-3
abundance: .
d_gene: TRBD2
v_gene: TRBV5-4

CDR3nt: TGTGCCTGGAGTGGGAAGCGGGTGGGGGAGCAGTTCTTC
CDR3aa: CAWSGKRVGEQFF
len: 13
j_gene: TRBJ2-1
abundance: .
d_gene: .
v_gene: TRBV30

CDR3nt: TGTGCCAGCAGCTTAACGGGCAGGGGCACAGATACGCAGTATTTT
CDR3aa: CASSLTGRGTDTQYF
len: 15
j_gene: TRBJ2-3
abundance: .
d_gene: .
v_gene: TRBV13

CDR3nt: TGTGCCAGCAGCTTAGGTAGTTCAGGGGGCTTTCAGCCCCAGCATTTT
CDR3aa: CASSLGSSGGFQPQHF
len: 16
j_gene: TRBJ1-5
abundance: .
d_gene: TRBD1
v_gene: TRBV7-2

CDR3nt: TGTGCCATCAGTAGCACTAGTGTCGACGAGCAGTACTTC
CDR3aa: CAISSTSVDEQYF
len: 13
j_gene: TRBJ2-7
abundance: .
d_gene: .
v_gene: TRBV10-3

CDR3nt: TGTGCCAGCAGCTTAACTTTGGCGAACACCGGGGAGCTGTTTTTT
CDR3aa: CASSLTLANTGELFF
len: 15
j_gene: TRBJ2-2
abundance: .
d_gene: .
v_gene: TRBV7-8

CDR3nt: TGTGCCTGGACCCGGAGATGGGCCACTAGCTCCTACGAGCAGTACTTC
CDR3aa: CAWTRRWATSSYEQYF
len: 16
j_gene: TRBJ2-7
abundance: .
d_gene: .
v_gene: TRBV30

CDR3nt: TGTGCTAGTGGCCGCAGACAGGGATCTTACTATGGCTACACCTTC
CDR3aa: CASGRRQGSYYGYTF
len: 15
j_gene: TRBJ1-2
abundance: .
d_gene: TRBD1
v_gene: TRBV12-5

CDR3nt: TGTGCCATCAGTGCCTTGACAGTCTATGGCTACACCTTC
CDR3aa: CAISALTVYGYTF
len: 13
j_gene: TRBJ1-2
abundance: .
d_gene: .
v_gene: TRBV10-3